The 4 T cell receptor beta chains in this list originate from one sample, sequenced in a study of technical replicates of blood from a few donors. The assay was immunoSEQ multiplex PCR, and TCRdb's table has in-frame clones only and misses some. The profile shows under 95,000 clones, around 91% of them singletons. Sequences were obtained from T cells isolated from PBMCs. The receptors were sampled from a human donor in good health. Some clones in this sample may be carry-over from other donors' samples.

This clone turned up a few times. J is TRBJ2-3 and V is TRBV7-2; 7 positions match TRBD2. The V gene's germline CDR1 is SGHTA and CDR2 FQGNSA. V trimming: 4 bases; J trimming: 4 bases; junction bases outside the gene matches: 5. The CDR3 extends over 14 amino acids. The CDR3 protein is CASSSRLAADTQYF. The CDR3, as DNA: TGTGCCAGCAGCTCGCGACTAGCCGCAGATACGCAGTATTTT.

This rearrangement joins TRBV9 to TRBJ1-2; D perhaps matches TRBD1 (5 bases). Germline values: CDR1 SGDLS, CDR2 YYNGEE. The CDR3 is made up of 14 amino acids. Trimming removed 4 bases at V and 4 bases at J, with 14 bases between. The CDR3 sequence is CASSPGGSAYGYTF. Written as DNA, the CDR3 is TGTGCCAGCAGCCCTGGGGGGTCAGCCTATGGCTACACCTTC.

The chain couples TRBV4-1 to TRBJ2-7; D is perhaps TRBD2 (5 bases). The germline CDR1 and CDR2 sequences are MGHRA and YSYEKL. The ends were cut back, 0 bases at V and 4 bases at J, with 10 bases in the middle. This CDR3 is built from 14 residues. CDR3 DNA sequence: TGCGCCAGCAGCCAAGATCTCTCGGGGTACGAGCAGTACTTC. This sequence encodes CASSQDLSGYEQYF.

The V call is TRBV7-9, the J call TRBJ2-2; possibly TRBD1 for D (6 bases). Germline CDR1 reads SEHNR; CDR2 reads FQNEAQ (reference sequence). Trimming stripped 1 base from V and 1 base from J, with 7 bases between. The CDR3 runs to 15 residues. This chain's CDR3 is CASSLEGVNTGELFF. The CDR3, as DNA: TGTGCCAGCAGCTTAGAGGGGGTGAACACCGGGGAGCTGTTTTTT.